This T cell receptor beta chain was profiled in a study of cytomegalovirus exposure and HLA in healthy donors. General study points: Some segments of the V type, notably TRBV6-2 and TRBV6-3, were excluded as indistinguishable. Later analysis indicated greater clonal expansion among HLA-associated TCR beta chains than among equally common other chains.

V was pared by 0 bases and J by 8 bases, with 14 bases between. Germline V gives CDR1 SGDLS, CDR2 YYNGEE. The CDR3 is made up of 14 amino acids. Of note for this clone: Its antigen is not known.

The PCR contained 60 Vbeta and 13 Jbeta primers. The assay was immunoSEQ multiplex PCR, and TCRdb's table has in-frame clones only and misses some. This sample's table reports fewer than 150,000 clones. Each donor was nominally healthy when sampled (though unrecorded immune exposures were likely). This chain links TRBV9 with TRBJ1-2; D uncertain. Sequenced: PBMCs. The TCR originated in a woman between 55 and 75 years old in good health and CMV-seronegative. In DNA, the CDR3 is TGTGCCAGCAGCGTAGGGCGGTCGGCCGTCGGCTACACCTTC. As protein: CASSVGRSAVGYTF.